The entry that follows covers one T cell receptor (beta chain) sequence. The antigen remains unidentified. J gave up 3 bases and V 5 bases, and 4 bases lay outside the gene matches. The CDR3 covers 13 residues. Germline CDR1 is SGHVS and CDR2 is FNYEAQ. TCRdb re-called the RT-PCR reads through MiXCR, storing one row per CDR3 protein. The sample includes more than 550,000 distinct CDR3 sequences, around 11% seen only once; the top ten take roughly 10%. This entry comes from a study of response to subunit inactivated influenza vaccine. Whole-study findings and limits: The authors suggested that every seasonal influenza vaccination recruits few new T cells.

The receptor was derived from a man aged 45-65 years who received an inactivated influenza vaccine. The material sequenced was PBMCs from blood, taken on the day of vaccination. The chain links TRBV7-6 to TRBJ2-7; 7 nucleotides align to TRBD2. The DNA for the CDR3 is TGTGCCAGCAGCCCCCGGGAGGACTACGAGCAGTACTTC. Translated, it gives CASSPREDYEQYF.